This TCR beta chain is drawn from a study of blood T cell repertoires in COVID-19. As for the study in general: Collection of acute and convalescent COVID-19 samples took place in the United States, Italy and Spain. The cDNA or gDNA used as material had been derived from T cells, B-cell-depleted T cells, or PBMCs.

Per the study methods: The assay estimated nucleated cells by amplifying reference gene primers. The data were produced by immunoSEQ multiplex PCR, yet TCRdb's version contains in-frame clones alone and is incomplete. V, J and clone size derive from that table, while D and trimming were established from the DNA sequence. Of tens of thousands of clones listed, 85% are singletons. CDR3 length equals 15 residues. Germline loops: CDR1 ENHRY, CDR2 SYGVKD. V trimming: 4 bases; J trimming: 5 bases; junction bases outside the gene matches: 8. The clonotype originates from a human donor in a cohort sampled during active COVID-19. Material for sequencing was peripheral blood. The chain links TRBV10-3 to TRBJ2-5; 9 bases line up with TRBD2. This CDR3 is CAISGGRGGPETQYF. In DNA, the CDR3 is TGTGCCATCAGTGGAGGGCGGGGGGGCCCGGAGACCCAGTACTTC.